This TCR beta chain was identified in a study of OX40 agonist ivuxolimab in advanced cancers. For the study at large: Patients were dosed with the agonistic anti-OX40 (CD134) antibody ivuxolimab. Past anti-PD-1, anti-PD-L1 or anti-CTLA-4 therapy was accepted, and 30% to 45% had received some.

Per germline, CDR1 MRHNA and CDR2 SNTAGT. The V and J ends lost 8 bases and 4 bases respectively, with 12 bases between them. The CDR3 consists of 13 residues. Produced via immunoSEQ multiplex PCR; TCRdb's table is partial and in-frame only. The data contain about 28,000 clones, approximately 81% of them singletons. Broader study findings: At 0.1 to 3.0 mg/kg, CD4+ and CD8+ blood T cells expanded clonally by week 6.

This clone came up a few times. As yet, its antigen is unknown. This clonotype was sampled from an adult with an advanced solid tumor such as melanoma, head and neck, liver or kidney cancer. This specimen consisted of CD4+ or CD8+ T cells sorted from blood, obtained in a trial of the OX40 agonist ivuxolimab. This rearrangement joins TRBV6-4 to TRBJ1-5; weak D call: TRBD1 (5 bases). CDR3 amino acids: CASLRERNQPQHF. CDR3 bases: TGTGCCAGCCTCAGGGAGAGGAATCAGCCCCAGCATTTT.